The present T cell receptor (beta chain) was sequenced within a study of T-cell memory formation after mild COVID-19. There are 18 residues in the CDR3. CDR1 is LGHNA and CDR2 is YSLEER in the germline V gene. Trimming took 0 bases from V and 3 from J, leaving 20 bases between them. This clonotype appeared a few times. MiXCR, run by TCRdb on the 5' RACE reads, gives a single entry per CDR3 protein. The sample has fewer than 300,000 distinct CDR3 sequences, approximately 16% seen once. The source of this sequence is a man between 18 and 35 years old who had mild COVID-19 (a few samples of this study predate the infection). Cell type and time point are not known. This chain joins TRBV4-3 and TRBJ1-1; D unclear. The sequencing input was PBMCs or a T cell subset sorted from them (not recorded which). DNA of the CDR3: TGCGCCAGCAGCCAAGATCGTATGAGCAGGATTTGGGACACTGAAGCTTTCTTT. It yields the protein CASSQDRMSRIWDTEAFF.